This is a list of T cell receptor beta chains from one sample in a study of blood T cells in healthy people across ages. TCRdb ran MiXCR on the 5' RACE reads and lists one entry per CDR3 protein. The sample lists approximately 1.5 million distinct CDR3 sequences; about 42% were seen once. Sequencing was performed on blood. These receptors originate from a woman in her late teens or twenties in good health. CDR3s include the opening cysteine and the closing phenylalanine or tryptophan. D genes are given only for firm matches. Size values are once, few and many counts, or a class for expanded clones, and some rows have none.

D | size | J | V | CDR3 | DNA
TRBD2 | NA | TRBJ2-3 | TRBV3-1 | CASSGLVSALDTQYF | TGTGCCAGCAGCGGACTAGTTTCTGCACTAGATACGCAGTATTTT
NA | NA | TRBJ1-2 | TRBV7-2 | CASSLEVAGAAYGYTF | TGTGCCAGCAGCTTAGAAGTCGCAGGGGCAGCCTATGGCTACACCTTC
NA | NA | TRBJ1-2 | TRBV12-5 | CASALDSTVGYTF | TGTGCTAGTGCCCTGGACAGTACCGTCGGCTACACCTTC
NA | NA | TRBJ2-4 | TRBV20-1 | CSVGNRGDIQYF | TGCAGTGTCGGGAATCGGGGAGACATTCAGTACTTC
NA | few | TRBJ1-2 | TRBV12-3/TRBV12-4 | CASSIDSDGYTF | TGTGCCAGCAGTATTGACTCGGATGGCTACACCTTC
NA | NA | TRBJ1-1 | TRBV7-8 | CASSPRWGLGTEAFF | TGTGCCAGCAGCCCGCGGTGGGGGCTGGGCACTGAAGCTTTCTTT
TRBD2 | NA | TRBJ2-3 | TRBV3-1 | CASSQRRGGHTDTQYF | TGTGCCAGCAGCCAAAGGCGGGGGGGACACACAGATACGCAGTATTTT
NA | NA | TRBJ1-4 | TRBV4-1 | CASSQDGEGRSTGKLFF | TGCGCCAGCAGCCAAGATGGGGAAGGGAGATCTACCGGAAAACTGTTTTTT
NA | NA | TRBJ2-1 | TRBV7-6 | CASSRRQSSYNEQFF | TGTGCCAGCAGCCGAAGGCAGTCTTCCTACAATGAGCAGTTCTTC
TRBD1 | NA | TRBJ2-7 | TRBV7-2 | CASSLGQPPTYEQYF | TGTGCCAGCAGCTTGGGACAGCCACCCACCTACGAGCAGTACTTC
TRBD2 | NA | TRBJ2-3 | TRBV20-1 | CSARDRRGGSDTQYF | TGTAGTGCTAGAGATCGGAGGGGAGGGTCAGATACGCAGTATTTT
TRBD2 | NA | TRBJ2-5 | TRBV28 | CASSFITGGQETQYF | TGTGCCAGCAGTTTCATAACGGGAGGGCAAGAGACCCAGTACTTC
NA | few | TRBJ1-5 | TRBV4-3 | CASSLTGNRQPQHF | TGCGCCAGCAGCCTCACGGGGAATCGGCAGCCCCAGCATTTT
NA | few | TRBJ1-1 | TRBV2 | CASSEGGWMSGMNTEAFF | TGTGCCAGCAGTGAAGGGGGGTGGATGAGTGGCATGAACACTGAAGCTTTCTTT
NA | few | TRBJ2-7 | TRBV12-3/TRBV12-4 | CASSGALSYEQYF | TGTGCCAGCAGCGGGGCCTTGTCGTACGAGCAGTACTTC
NA | NA | TRBJ2-1 | TRBV29-1 | CSVGDTTSYNEQFF | TGCAGCGTTGGAGACACTACCTCTTACAATGAGCAGTTCTTC
NA | NA | TRBJ1-1 | TRBV20-1 | CSAAAVPGTEAFF | TGCAGTGCGGCGGCCGTCCCTGGCACTGAAGCTTTCTTT
TRBD1 | NA | TRBJ2-7 | TRBV29-1 | CSVGTGMYEQYF | TGCAGCGTTGGGACAGGGATGTACGAGCAGTACTTC
NA | NA | TRBJ1-5 | TRBV6-6 | CASSYDRSNQPQHF | TGTGCCAGCAGTTACGACAGGAGCAATCAGCCCCAGCATTTT
TRBD2 | NA | TRBJ2-1 | TRBV5-4 | CASSFGAGKYNEQFF | TGTGCCAGCAGCTTTGGAGCGGGAAAGTACAATGAGCAGTTCTTC
NA | NA | TRBJ1-5 | TRBV20-1 | CSARQPFGNQPQHF | TGCAGTGCCAGACAGCCCTTTGGCAATCAGCCCCAGCATTTT
NA | few | TRBJ2-7 | TRBV7-9 | CASSLVAYPYEQYF | TGTGCCAGCAGCTTAGTGGCCTACCCCTACGAGCAGTACTTC
TRBD1 | NA | TRBJ1-4 | TRBV2 | CASRNQGGGKKLFF | TGTGCCAGCAGAAATCAGGGGGGAGGGAAAAAACTGTTTTTT
TRBD2 | NA | TRBJ2-7 | TRBV11-2 | CASSLPTPGLAGASKGSYEQYF | TGTGCCAGCAGCTTACCCACACCGGGACTAGCGGGAGCTTCGAAAGGATCCTACGAGCAGTACTTC
NA | few | TRBJ2-1 | TRBV12-3/TRBV12-4 | CASRGGRGGNEQFF | TGTGCCAGCAGAGGGGGGCGTGGGGGCAATGAGCAGTTCTTC
NA | NA | TRBJ2-7 | TRBV5-1 | CASRTGDTYEQYF | TGCGCCAGCAGAACCGGGGACACCTACGAGCAGTACTTC
NA | NA | TRBJ2-7 | TRBV6-2/TRBV6-3 | CASLDPLGEQYF | TGTGCCAGTCTCGATCCGCTCGGCGAGCAGTACTTC
NA | NA | TRBJ2-3 | TRBV5-1 | CASSVDSLPDTQYF | TGCGCCAGCAGCGTGGACAGCCTCCCAGATACGCAGTATTTT
NA | NA | TRBJ2-7 | TRBV3-1 | CASSPLGYSYEQYF | TGTGCCAGCAGCCCTCTAGGCTACTCCTACGAGCAGTACTTC
TRBD1 | NA | TRBJ1-2 | TRBV30 | CAWQGTASGYTF | TGTGCCTGGCAAGGGACAGCGTCTGGCTACACCTTC
TRBD2 | NA | TRBJ2-1 | TRBV30 | CAWSGGLALYNEQFF | TGTGCCTGGAGTGGGGGACTAGCGCTATACAATGAGCAGTTCTTC
NA | few | TRBJ2-3 | TRBV20-1 | CSARSSVDGYTQYF | TGCAGTGCTAGATCTAGCGTAGATGGGTATACGCAGTATTTT
NA | few | TRBJ2-3 | TRBV28 | CASSLELLGSSTDTQYF | TGTGCCAGCAGTTTAGAGCTACTCGGATCTAGCACAGATACGCAGTATTTT
TRBD2 | NA | TRBJ2-7 | TRBV20-1 | CSARDWGRLAAPYEQYF | TGCAGTGCTAGAGATTGGGGGAGGCTAGCGGCCCCCTACGAGCAGTACTTC
NA | NA | TRBJ2-7 | TRBV12-5 | CASALPLLTHEQYF | TGTGCTAGTGCCTTGCCCCTGCTTACCCACGAGCAGTACTTC
TRBD1 | few | TRBJ2-1 | TRBV10-3 | CAISESGTGNDEQFF | TGTGCCATCAGTGAGTCAGGGACAGGGAACGATGAGCAGTTCTTC
NA | NA | TRBJ2-1 | TRBV13 | CASSFRGLMGNEQFF | TGTGCCAGCAGCTTTCGGGGCCTCATGGGCAATGAGCAGTTCTTC
NA | few | TRBJ2-2 | TRBV29-1 | CSVEKGPGAHGELFF | TGCAGCGTTGAAAAGGGGCCAGGGGCCCACGGGGAGCTGTTTTTT
NA | NA | TRBJ2-1 | TRBV28 | CASSLSGPPYNEQFF | TGTGCCAGCAGTTTAAGCGGGCCTCCCTACAATGAGCAGTTCTTC
TRBD1 | few | TRBJ1-2 | TRBV10-3 | CAIRKQGNYGYTF | TGTGCCATCAGGAAACAGGGGAACTATGGCTACACCTTC